These 10 T cell receptor beta chains came from one sample sequenced in a study of shared clonotypes between healthy human individuals. Assay used: immunoSEQ multiplex PCR; TCRdb lists only in-frame clones, some missing. Of millions of clones in the sample, approximately 95% were seen once. The sequencing input was naive CD4+ T cells from PBMCs. Subset given: CD45RA+ positively selected. These receptors came from a man younger than 35 in good health. Some clones in this sample may be carry-over from other donors' samples.

The chain has TRBV5-1 and TRBJ2-7; D is possibly TRBD2 (8 bases). Trimming removed 7 bases from V and 8 bases from J, with 25 bases in between. Germline V gene lookup returns CDR1 SGHRS and CDR2 YFSETQ. The CDR3 totals 15 residues. The chain's CDR3 is CASRGTSGGGVKQYF. CDR3 DNA: TGCGCCAGCCGCGGAACTAGCGGAGGGGGCGTCAAGCAGTACTTC.

This sequence joins TRBV21-1 and TRBJ2-3; the table's D call of TRBD2 was not tested on the DNA. TRBV21-1 is marked as a pseudogene. The CDR3 has 21 residues. CDR3 region: CASSKSVWGLAGGPSTDTQYF. CDR3 DNA: TGTGCCAGCAGCAAGTCCGTTTGGGGACTAGCGGGAGGGCCTAGCACAGATACGCAGTATTTT.

The chain carries TRBV7-7 and TRBJ2-7; possibly TRBD2 for D (5 bases). This CDR3 comprises 13 residues. The V end was cut by 4 bases, the J end by 7 bases, with 14 bases between. Germline V gene lookup returns CDR1 SSHAT and CDR2 FNYEAQ (reference sequence). The CDR3 DNA reads as TGTGCCAGCAGCTCCTTACTAGGTCTAGAGCAGTACTTC. Protein product: CASSSLLGLEQYF.

Here the CDR3 reads CASSLVAANTGELFF. The CDR3 region has the DNA TGCGCCAGCAGCTTGGTCGCGGCGAACACCGGGGAGCTGTTTTTT. The chain uses TRBV5-1 and TRBJ2-2, with D unclear. CDR1 is SGHRS and CDR2 is YFSETQ in the germline V gene. The CDR3 has 15 amino acids. V was trimmed by 0 bases and J by 0 bases, leaving 6 bases between them.

This chain links TRBV30 with TRBJ1-5; TRBD1 is a possible D gene (5 bases). Germline lookup yields CDR1 GTSNPN and CDR2 SVGIG (reference sequence). V lost 2 bases and J 2 bases, leaving 16 bases between the germline ends. The CDR3 contains 16 residues. The CDR3 DNA sequence: TGTGCCTGGAGTAGGGGACTCCCGTGGGGCAATCAGCCCCAGCATTTT. The encoded protein is CAWSRGLPWGNQPQHF.

The gene calls are TRBV6-1 and TRBJ2-3, with 8 bases identical to TRBD1. Losses at the gene ends were 8 bases for V and 4 bases for J; bases not matched to a gene: 5. Germline lookup yields CDR1 MNHNS and CDR2 SASEGT. This CDR3 comprises 13 residues. The CDR3 reads CASQQGVSDTQYF. DNA of the CDR3: TGTGCCAGCCAACAGGGGGTCTCAGATACGCAGTATTTT.

This clone was counted once. The chain uses TRBV21-1 and TRBJ2-3; the table's D call, TRBD1, has no DNA check behind it. TRBV21-1 constitutes a pseudogene. This CDR3 is built from 18 residues. In nucleotides, the CDR3 is TGTGCCAGCAGCAAAGTTTGTGCCCGGACAGGGAAAACAGATACGCAGTATTTT. This sequence encodes CASSKVCARTGKTDTQYF.

The chain employs TRBV28 and TRBJ1-2; unclear D gene. V lost 6 bases, J lost 4 bases, and 15 bases lay in between. CDR3 length: 14 residues. Germline V CDR1 and CDR2: MDHEN, SYDVKM. The CDR3 sequence is CASRNPRTAYGYTF. In nucleotides, the CDR3 is TGTGCCAGCAGAAACCCTCGCACGGCCTATGGCTACACCTTC.

V and J are TRBV14 and TRBJ1-1, with 9 positions matching TRBD1. The CDR3 contains 14 residues. Germline V lookup: CDR1 SGHDN, CDR2 FVKESK. V lost 3 bases, J lost 4 bases, and 3 bases stayed unmatched. The CDR3 spells CASSQEQGATEAFF. The CDR3 region has the DNA TGTGCCAGCAGCCAGGAACAGGGGGCCACTGAAGCTTTCTTT.

To note about this clone: Additional DNA sequences in this sample encode the identical CDR3. The rearrangement joins TRBV9 to TRBJ2-7, with no clear D. V shed 2 bases and J shed 0 bases, with 12 bases lying between them. This CDR3 spans 15 amino acids. Germline V gives CDR1 SGDLS, CDR2 YYNGEE. The CDR3 region is CASSVGSGSSYEQYF. CDR3 nucleotide sequence: TGTGCCAGCAGCGTGGGCTCGGGCAGCTCCTACGAGCAGTACTTC.